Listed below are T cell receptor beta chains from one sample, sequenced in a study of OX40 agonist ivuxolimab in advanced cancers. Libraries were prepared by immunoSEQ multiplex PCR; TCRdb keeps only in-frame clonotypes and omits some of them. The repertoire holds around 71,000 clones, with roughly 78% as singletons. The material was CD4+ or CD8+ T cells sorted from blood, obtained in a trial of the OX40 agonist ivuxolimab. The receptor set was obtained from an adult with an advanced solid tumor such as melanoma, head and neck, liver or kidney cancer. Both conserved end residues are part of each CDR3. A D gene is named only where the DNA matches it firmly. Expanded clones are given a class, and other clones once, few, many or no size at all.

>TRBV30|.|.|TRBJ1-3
TGTGCCTGGAGCGCTCGCACGGGACCGATCTCTGGAAACACCATATATTTT
CAWSARTGPISGNTIYF
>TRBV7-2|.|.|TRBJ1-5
TGTGCCAGCCAACAGAGAGGGGCGGTGGGCCAGCCCCAGCATTTT
CASQQRGAVGQPQHF
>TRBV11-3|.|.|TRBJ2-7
TGTGCCAGCGGCACCTACGAGCAGTACTTC
CASGTYEQYF
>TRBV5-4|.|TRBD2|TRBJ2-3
TGTGCCAGCAGCAGAACTAGCGGCCTTGACACAGATACGCAGTATTTT
CASSRTSGLDTDTQYF
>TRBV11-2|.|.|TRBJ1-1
TGTGCCAGCAGCCCCGGGGGGTTGCGGACTGAAGCTTTCTTT
CASSPGGLRTEAFF
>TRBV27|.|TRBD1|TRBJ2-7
TGTGCCAGCAGTCCAGAGACAGGGTTTCAACGGTACGAGCAGTACTTC
CASSPETGFQRYEQYF
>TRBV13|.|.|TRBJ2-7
TGTGCCAGCAGCGCTAACAGGGATAACCCCACCTACGAGCAGTACTTC
CASSANRDNPTYEQYF
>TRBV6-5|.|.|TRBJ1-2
TGTGCCAGCAGATCTGGGCAGCCGACTGTCTATGGCTACACCTTC
CASRSGQPTVYGYTF
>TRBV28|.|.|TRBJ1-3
TGTGCCAGCAGTTTATGGGGAACAGGTCCCTTCTCTGGAAACACCATATATTTT
CASSLWGTGPFSGNTIYF
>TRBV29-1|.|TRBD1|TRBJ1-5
TGCAGCGTCGGACAGGGGTACAATCAGCCCCAGCATTTT
CSVGQGYNQPQHF
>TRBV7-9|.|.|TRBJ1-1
TGTGCCAGCAGCTCATTGGCTCTGAACACTGAAGCTTTCTTT
CASSSLALNTEAFF
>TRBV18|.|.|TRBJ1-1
TGTGCCAGCTCACCACCGAGGATGCGACAGCAGAACACTGAAGCTTTTTTT
CASSPPRMRQQNTEAFF
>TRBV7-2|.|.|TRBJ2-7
TGTGCCAGCAGCGTAGTGGGCTACGAGCAGTACTTC
CASSVVGYEQYF
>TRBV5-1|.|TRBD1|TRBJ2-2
TGCGCCAGCAGGACCGGGACAGGGGGAAACACCGGGGAGCTGTTTTTT
CASRTGTGGNTGELFF
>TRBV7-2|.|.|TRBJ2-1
TGTGCCAGCAGCCGGACAGTCCTAGGTGAGCAGTTCTTC
CASSRTVLGEQFF
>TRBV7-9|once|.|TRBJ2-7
TGTGCCAGCAGCTTAACAGGCAGGAGCTCCTACGAGCAGTACTTC
CASSLTGRSSYEQYF
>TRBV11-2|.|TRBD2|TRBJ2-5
TGTGCCAGCAGCTTAGTGACGGGGGGGGAGACCCAGTACTTC
CASSLVTGGETQYF
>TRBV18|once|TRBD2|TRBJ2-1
TGTGCCAGCTCACCCAGACTAGCCGGCTCCTACAATGAGCAGTTCTTC
CASSPRLAGSYNEQFF
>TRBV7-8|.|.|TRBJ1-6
TGTGCCAGCAGCTTAGCTGCAGGGGCCGGTTCACCCCTCCACTTT
CASSLAAGAGSPLHF
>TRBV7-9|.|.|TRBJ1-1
TGTGCCAGCAGCTTACGGCAGAGGAACACTGAAGCTTTCTTT
CASSLRQRNTEAFF
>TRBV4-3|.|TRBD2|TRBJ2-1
TGCGCCAGCAGCCAAGACAAGACGGGGGGACGGCATGAGCAGTTCTTC
CASSQDKTGGRHEQFF
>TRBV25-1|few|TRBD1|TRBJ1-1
TGTGCCAGCACCGGACAGGGTTGGACTGAAGCTTTCTTT
CASTGQGWTEAFF
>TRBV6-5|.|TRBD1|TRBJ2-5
TGTGCCAGCAGTGACAGGGTCACCAAGGAGACCCAGTACTTC
CASSDRVTKETQYF
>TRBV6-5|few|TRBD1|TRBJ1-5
TGTGCCAGCAGTTCCTCCGGGACAGGGAGCCAGCCCCAGCATTTT
CASSSSGTGSQPQHF
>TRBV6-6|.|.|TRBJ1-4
TGTGCCAGCAGTTACCTCTCTGAAAAACTGTTTTTT
CASSYLSEKLFF
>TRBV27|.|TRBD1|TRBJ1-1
TGTGCCAGCAGTTCCCTAACAGGGGGATTTGAAGCTTTCTTT
CASSSLTGGFEAFF
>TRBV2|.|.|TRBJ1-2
TGTGCCAGCAGTCAAGGGGGGGTCTCGGGCTACACCTTC
CASSQGGVSGYTF
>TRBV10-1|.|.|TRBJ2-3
TGCGCCAGCAGTCGGACCCGAGGGACCGCAGATACGCAGTATTTT
CASSRTRGTADTQYF
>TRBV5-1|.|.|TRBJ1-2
TGCGCCAGCAGCCTCCGAGCCTCGAGCCGACGTGGATATGGCTACACCTTC
CASSLRASSRRGYGYTF
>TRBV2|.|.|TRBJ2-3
TGTGCCAGCTTAGCAGATACGCAGTATTTT
CASLADTQYF
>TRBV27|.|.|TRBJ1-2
TGTGCCAGCAGTTTATATAGCAGAGCTAACTATGGCTACACCTTC
CASSLYSRANYGYTF
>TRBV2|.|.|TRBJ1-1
TGTGCCAGCAGTTTTCAGTCGAACACTGAAGCTTTCTTT
CASSFQSNTEAFF
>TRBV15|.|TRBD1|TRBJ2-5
TGTGCCACCAGCAAGGGACAGGACCAAGAGACCCAGTACTTC
CATSKGQDQETQYF
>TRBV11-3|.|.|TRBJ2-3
TGTGCCAGCAGCTTAGACGGACAGTCTAGCACAGATACGCAGTATTTT
CASSLDGQSSTDTQYF
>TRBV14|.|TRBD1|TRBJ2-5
TGTGCCAGCAGCCAACCGGGACAGGGGCGCAGGACGGAGACCCAGTACTTC
CASSQPGQGRRTETQYF
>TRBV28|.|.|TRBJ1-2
TGTGCCAGCAGTTGGGGGGGAAACTATGGCTACACCTTC
CASSWGGNYGYTF
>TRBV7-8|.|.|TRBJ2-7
TGTGCCAGCGGTGGCAGGGGCGCATTCTACGAGCAGTACTTC
CASGGRGAFYEQYF
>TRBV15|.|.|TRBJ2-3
TGTGCCACCAGCAGAGCGGCTCGACCGACAGATACGCAGTATTTT
CATSRAARPTDTQYF
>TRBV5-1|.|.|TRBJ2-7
TGCGCCAGCAGCTTGGAGTCCTACGAGCAGTACTTC
CASSLESYEQYF
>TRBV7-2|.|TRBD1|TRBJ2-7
TGTGCCAGCAGCTTAGAACGGACAGGGAACCACGAGCAGTACTTC
CASSLERTGNHEQYF
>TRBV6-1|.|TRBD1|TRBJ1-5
TGTGCCAGCAGTCCACAGGGGAATCAGCCCCAGCATTTT
CASSPQGNQPQHF
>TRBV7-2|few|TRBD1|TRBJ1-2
TGTGCCAGCAGCAGGGACAGTGGGGGCTACACCTTC
CASSRDSGGYTF
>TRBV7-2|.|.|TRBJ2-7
TGTGCCAGCAGACGGGACGGAACCTACGAGCAGTACTTC
CASRRDGTYEQYF
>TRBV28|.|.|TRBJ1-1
TGTGCCAGCAGTTTTAGGGCTGAAGCTTTCTTT
CASSFRAEAFF
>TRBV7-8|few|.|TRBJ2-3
TGTGCCAGCAGCCCCACAGATACGCAGTATTTT
CASSPTDTQYF
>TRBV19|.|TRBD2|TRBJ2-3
TGTGCCAGTAGTATAGAGGCGACTAGCGATACGCAGTATTTT
CASSIEATSDTQYF